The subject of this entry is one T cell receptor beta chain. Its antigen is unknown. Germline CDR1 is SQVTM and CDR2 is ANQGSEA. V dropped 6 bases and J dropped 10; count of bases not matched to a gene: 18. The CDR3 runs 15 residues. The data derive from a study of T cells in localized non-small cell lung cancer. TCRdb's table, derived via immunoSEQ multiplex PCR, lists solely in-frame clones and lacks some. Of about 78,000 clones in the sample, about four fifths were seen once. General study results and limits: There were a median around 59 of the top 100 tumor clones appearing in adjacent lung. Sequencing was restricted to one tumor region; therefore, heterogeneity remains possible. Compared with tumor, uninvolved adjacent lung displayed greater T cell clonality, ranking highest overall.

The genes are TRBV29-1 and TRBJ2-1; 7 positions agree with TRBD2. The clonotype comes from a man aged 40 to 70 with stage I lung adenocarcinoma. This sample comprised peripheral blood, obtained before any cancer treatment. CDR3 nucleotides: TGCAGCGTCGCGACTGGGTTCCTTGGGCGGGGGGAGCAGTTCTTC. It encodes CSVATGFLGRGEQFF.